Listed below are T cell receptor beta chains from one sample, sequenced in a study of T-cell reconstitution after alpha-beta-depleted transplantation in children. Using its own MiXCR run on the PCR reads, TCRdb lists one record per CDR3 protein. This sample carries about 870,000 distinct CDR3 sequences, around 17% of them seen once, and the ten largest clones take around 5%. Material: PBMCs, mostly from graft donor cells, obtained 360 days after TCRalphabeta/CD19-depleted stem cell transplant. These TCRs come from a male patient between 10 and 17 years old who had a stem cell transplant for acute lymphoblastic leukemia, so the T cells may come from the graft donor. The CDR3 runs from the conserved cysteine through the conserved F or W. D genes are given only for firm matches. Clone sizes are given selectively: once, few, many, or a class where the clone is expanded.

size: NA; V: TRBV11-3; J: TRBJ2-7; D: NA; DNA: TGTGCCAGCAGCTCCCGGCAGTTCTCCTACGAGCAGTACTTC; CDR3: CASSSRQFSYEQYF
size: NA; V: TRBV3-1; J: TRBJ1-1; D: TRBD1; DNA: TGTGCCAGCAGCCACAGACAGGGTGTGAACACTGAAGCTTTCTTT; CDR3: CASSHRQGVNTEAFF
size: NA; V: TRBV24-1; J: TRBJ2-5; D: NA; DNA: TGTGCCACCAGTGAGGGGGGCCACATAACCGAGACCCAGTACTTC; CDR3: CATSEGGHITETQYF
size: NA; V: TRBV7-9; J: TRBJ2-7; D: NA; DNA: TGTGCCAGCAGCTTTGGGGCAGACGGGGGAAAGACTTTCGAGCAGTACTTC; CDR3: CASSFGADGGKTFEQYF
size: many; V: TRBV4-1; J: TRBJ2-1; D: TRBD2; DNA: TGCGCCAGCAGCCTCGACCCGGGACTAGCGGAGTACAATGAGCAGTTCTTC; CDR3: CASSLDPGLAEYNEQFF
size: few; V: TRBV20-1; J: TRBJ1-5; D: NA; DNA: TGCAGTGCCAGAATCTATAGCAATCAGCCCCAGCATTTT; CDR3: CSARIYSNQPQHF
size: NA; V: TRBV1; J: TRBJ1-4; D: NA; DNA: TGCACCAGCAGCCAAGGCGGAGACTTACCGTTTTTT; CDR3: CTSSQGGDLPFF
size: NA; V: TRBV5-1; J: TRBJ2-7; D: NA; DNA: TGCGCCAGCAGCCTAGGACGCCAGACCTACGAGCAGTACTTC; CDR3: CASSLGRQTYEQYF
size: NA; V: TRBV5-1; J: TRBJ2-5; D: TRBD2; DNA: TGCGCCAGCAGGGGGACAGGGAAGGGACTAGCGGACCAAGAGACCCAGTACTTC; CDR3: CASRGTGKGLADQETQYF
size: NA; V: TRBV5-5; J: TRBJ2-4; D: NA; DNA: TGTGCCAGCAGCTCCCGAGGGGGGATTCAGTACTTC; CDR3: CASSSRGGIQYF
size: few; V: TRBV12-3/TRBV12-4; J: TRBJ2-7; D: NA; DNA: TGTGCCACCGGGCGGGGGCTCTACGAGCAGTACTTC; CDR3: CATGRGLYEQYF
size: many; V: TRBV5-1; J: TRBJ2-1; D: NA; DNA: TGCGCCAGCAGCTTGACCCCTCTAACGGGAAATGAGCAGTTCTTC; CDR3: CASSLTPLTGNEQFF
size: NA; V: TRBV20-1; J: TRBJ2-5; D: NA; DNA: TGCAGTGCTAGAGGGACGGGGCCCGCGGAGACCCAGTACTTC; CDR3: CSARGTGPAETQYF
size: NA; V: TRBV5-1; J: TRBJ1-1; D: NA; DNA: TGCGCCAGCAGCGCGGGACGGAGCTATATGAACACTGAAGCTTTCTTT; CDR3: CASSAGRSYMNTEAFF
size: few; V: TRBV10-3; J: TRBJ2-1; D: NA; DNA: TGTGCCATCAGTGAGAGGGGATATGAGCAGTTCTTC; CDR3: CAISERGYEQFF
size: many; V: TRBV10-1; J: TRBJ2-4; D: NA; DNA: TGCGCCAGCAGTGAGACTGGAGACAGGAACATTCAGTACTTC; CDR3: CASSETGDRNIQYF
size: few; V: TRBV5-1; J: TRBJ2-1; D: TRBD1; DNA: TGCGCCAGCAGCGTTGACAGGGTAAGAGGAAATGAGCAGTTCTTC; CDR3: CASSVDRVRGNEQFF
size: NA; V: TRBV6-1; J: TRBJ2-3; D: TRBD2; DNA: TGTGCCAGCAGATCACTAGCGGGAGCCCACCTACGCACAGATACGCAGTATTTT; CDR3: CASRSLAGAHLRTDTQYF
size: few; V: TRBV7-9; J: TRBJ2-3; D: TRBD2; DNA: TGTGCCAGCAGTTACTCCAATAGCGGGAGACAGGCAGATACGCAGTATTTT; CDR3: CASSYSNSGRQADTQYF
size: NA; V: TRBV5-1; J: TRBJ2-1; D: NA; DNA: TGCGCCAGCAGCTGGGTAACAGGAGGTATCGATGAGCAGTTCTTC; CDR3: CASSWVTGGIDEQFF
size: few; V: TRBV5-1; J: TRBJ2-7; D: TRBD1; DNA: TGCGCCAGCAGCTGGGACAGGATCCGCGAGCAGTACTTC; CDR3: CASSWDRIREQYF
size: few; V: TRBV12-3/TRBV12-4; J: TRBJ2-1; D: NA; DNA: TGTGCCAGCAGGGTGGGCGACTACAATGAGCAGTTCTTC; CDR3: CASRVGDYNEQFF
size: few; V: TRBV10-3; J: TRBJ2-5; D: TRBD2; DNA: TGTGCCATCAGAGGACTAGCGGGAGGACAAGAGACCCAGTACTTC; CDR3: CAIRGLAGGQETQYF
size: many; V: TRBV10-3; J: TRBJ1-1; D: NA; DNA: TGTGCCATCAGTGCGCGGAACACTGAAGCTTTCTTT; CDR3: CAISARNTEAFF
size: few; V: TRBV29-1; J: TRBJ2-5; D: NA; DNA: TGCAGCGTTGAAGAGGCAGTGGGGTTAGAGACCCAGTACTTC; CDR3: CSVEEAVGLETQYF
size: few; V: TRBV7-6; J: TRBJ2-5; D: TRBD2; DNA: TGTGCCAGCAGCTTAGGTCTAGCGGGAGGGATCCAAGAGACCCAGTACTTC; CDR3: CASSLGLAGGIQETQYF
size: NA; V: TRBV18; J: TRBJ2-3; D: TRBD2; DNA: TGTGCCAGCTCACCACCGTATCGCGGGAGTAGAACAGATACGCAGTATTTT; CDR3: CASSPPYRGSRTDTQYF